This T cell receptor beta chain appears in the sequencing data of a study of technical replicates of blood from a handful of donors (dated by TCRdb to about 2017). The library was produced with the immunoSEQ multiplex PCR assay. TCRdb obtained this table from immuneACCESS and retained in-frame rearrangements with V and J assigned. These tables miss some clones; where compared with another copy, unresolved V genes account for less than half of the shortfall, and the remainder is unexplained. Across this sample there are approximately 99,000 clones, with approximately 96% seen only once. Together, the top ten hold around 0.35% of the sample. As encoded in the germline V gene, CDR1 is MGHRA while CDR2 is YSYEKL. V has 2 bases trimmed and J has 2 bases trimmed; junction bases matching no gene number 4. Spanning cysteine to phenylalanine, the CDR3 consists of 15 amino acids. Left in the record is the CDR3 DNA by itself, 45 bases read in frame from the first base.

Note on this clone: No antigen is known for it. No base qualities exist here, and no much larger clone lies one base off it.

The sequence derives from a human donor in good health. Recombination linked TRBV4-1 to TRBJ2-3; 7 bases in the middle match TRBD2. Sequencing was done on a sample of T cells isolated from PBMCs. The CDR3 here reads CASSQLSGHTDTQYF. The DNA reads as follows: TGCGCCAGCAGCCAACTTAGCGGGCACACAGATACGCAGTATTTT.